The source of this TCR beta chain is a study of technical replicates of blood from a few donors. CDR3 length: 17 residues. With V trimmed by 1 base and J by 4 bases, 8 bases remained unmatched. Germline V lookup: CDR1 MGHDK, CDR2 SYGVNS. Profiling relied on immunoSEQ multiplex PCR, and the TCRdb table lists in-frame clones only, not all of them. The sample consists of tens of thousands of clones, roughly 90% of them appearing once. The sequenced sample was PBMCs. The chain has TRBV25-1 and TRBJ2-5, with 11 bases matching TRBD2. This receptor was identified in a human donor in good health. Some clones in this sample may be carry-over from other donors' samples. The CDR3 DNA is TGTGCCAGCAGTGAATCGGGGACTAGCGGCCTCCGAGAGACCCAGTACTTC. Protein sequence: CASSESGTSGLRETQYF.